The source of this T cell receptor (beta chain) is a study of TIL therapy for anti-PD-1-resistant metastatic lung cancer. Sequencing used immunoSEQ v3. Each library reached around 1.9 million read pairs, or roughly 5-6.5 million at deep level. Clones were read by immunoSEQ multiplex PCR, and TCRdb kept only the in-frame ones, dropping some. The sample includes under 70,000 clones, over 70% of them seen just once. Concerning this clone itself: Its antigen is not identified.

Documented time point: pre-treatment sample, taken before nivolumab and TIL therapy. Stage 4 NSCLC adults joined between late 2017 and January 2020. With 2 bases clipped from V and 8 bases from J, the junction kept 5 bases outside the gene matches. CDR1 LGHNA and CDR2 YSLEER come from the germline V gene. The CDR3 is made up of 14 amino acids. Overall study findings and caveats: The cohort had more treatment-naive, never-smoker and oncogene-addicted patients than typical.

The TCR comes from a person aged 25-85 years with non-small cell lung cancer. The sample here was blood, taken at baseline. The V and J genes are TRBV4-3 and TRBJ1-4; 7 bases agree with TRBD1. This chain's CDR3 is CASSQTGTAEKLFF. Written as DNA, the CDR3 is TGCGCCAGCAGCCAAACCGGGACAGCCGAAAAACTGTTTTTT.